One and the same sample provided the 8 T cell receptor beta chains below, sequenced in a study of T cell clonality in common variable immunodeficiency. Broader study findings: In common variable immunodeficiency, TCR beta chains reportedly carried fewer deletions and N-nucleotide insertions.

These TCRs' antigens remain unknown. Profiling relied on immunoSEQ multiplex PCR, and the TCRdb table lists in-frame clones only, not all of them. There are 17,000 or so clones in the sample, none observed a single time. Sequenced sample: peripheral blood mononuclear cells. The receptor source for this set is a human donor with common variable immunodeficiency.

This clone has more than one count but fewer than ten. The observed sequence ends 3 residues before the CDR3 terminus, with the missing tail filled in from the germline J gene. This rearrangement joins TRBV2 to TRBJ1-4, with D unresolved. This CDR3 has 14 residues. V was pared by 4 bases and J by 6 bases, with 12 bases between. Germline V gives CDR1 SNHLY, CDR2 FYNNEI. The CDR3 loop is CASSVSHPDEKLFF. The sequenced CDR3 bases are TGTGCCAGCAGTGTGTCCCATCCGGATGAAAAA.

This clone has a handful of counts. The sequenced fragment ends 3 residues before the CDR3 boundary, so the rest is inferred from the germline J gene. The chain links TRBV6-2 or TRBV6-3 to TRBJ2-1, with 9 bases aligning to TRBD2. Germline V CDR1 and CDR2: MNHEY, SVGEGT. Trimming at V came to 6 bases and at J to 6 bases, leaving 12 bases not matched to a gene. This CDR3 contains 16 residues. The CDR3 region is CASRSRGSGRTNEQFF. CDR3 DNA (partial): TGTGCCAGCAGATCCCGCGGTAGCGGGAGAACCAATGAG.

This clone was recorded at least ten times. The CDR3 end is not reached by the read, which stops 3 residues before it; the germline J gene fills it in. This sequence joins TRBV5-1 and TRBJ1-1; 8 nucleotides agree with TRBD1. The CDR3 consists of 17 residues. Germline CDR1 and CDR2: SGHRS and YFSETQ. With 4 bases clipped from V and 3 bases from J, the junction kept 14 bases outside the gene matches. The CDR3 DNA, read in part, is TGCGCCAGCAGCGCCATTGAGGACAGGGTGGGGGACACTGAA. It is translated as CASSAIEDRVGDTE. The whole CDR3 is CASSAIEDRVGDTEAFF.

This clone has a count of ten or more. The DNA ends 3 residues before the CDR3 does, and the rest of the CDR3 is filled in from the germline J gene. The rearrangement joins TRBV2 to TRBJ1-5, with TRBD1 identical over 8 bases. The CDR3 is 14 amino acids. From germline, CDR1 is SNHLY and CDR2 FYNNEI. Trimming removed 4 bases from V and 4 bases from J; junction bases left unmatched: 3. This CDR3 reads CASSGTGINQPQHF. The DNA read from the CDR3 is TGTGCCAGCAGTGGGACAGGGATAAATCAGCCC.

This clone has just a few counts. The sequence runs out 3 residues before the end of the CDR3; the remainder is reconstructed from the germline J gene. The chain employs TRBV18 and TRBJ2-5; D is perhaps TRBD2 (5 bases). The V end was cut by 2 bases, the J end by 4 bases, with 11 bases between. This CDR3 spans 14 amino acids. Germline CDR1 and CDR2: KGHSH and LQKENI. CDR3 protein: CASSPGSGRETQYF. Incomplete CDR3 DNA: TGTGCCAGCTCACCAGGGTCGGGGAGAGAGACC. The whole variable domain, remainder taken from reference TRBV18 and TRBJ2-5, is NAGVMQNPRHLVRRRGQEARLRCSPMKGHSHVYWYRQLPEEGLKFMVYLQKENIIDESGMPKERFSAEFPKEGPSILRIQQVVRGDSAAYFCASSPGSGRETQYFGPGTRLLVL.

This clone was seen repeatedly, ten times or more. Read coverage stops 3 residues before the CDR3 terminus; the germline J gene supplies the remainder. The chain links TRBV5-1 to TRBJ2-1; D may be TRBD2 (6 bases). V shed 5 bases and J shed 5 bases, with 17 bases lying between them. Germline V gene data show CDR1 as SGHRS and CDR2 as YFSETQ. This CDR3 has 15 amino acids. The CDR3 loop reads CASSRQGGGNNEQFF. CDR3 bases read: TGCGCCAGCAGTCGCCAGGGAGGAGGAAACAATGAG.

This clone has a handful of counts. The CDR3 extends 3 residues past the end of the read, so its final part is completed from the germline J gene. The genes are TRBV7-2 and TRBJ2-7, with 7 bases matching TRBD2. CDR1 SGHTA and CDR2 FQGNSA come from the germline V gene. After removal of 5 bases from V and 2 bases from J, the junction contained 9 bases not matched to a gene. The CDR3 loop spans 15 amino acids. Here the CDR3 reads CASSPFQAGPYEQYF. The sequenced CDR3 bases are TGTGCCAGCAGCCCTTTCCAAGCGGGACCCTACGAG.

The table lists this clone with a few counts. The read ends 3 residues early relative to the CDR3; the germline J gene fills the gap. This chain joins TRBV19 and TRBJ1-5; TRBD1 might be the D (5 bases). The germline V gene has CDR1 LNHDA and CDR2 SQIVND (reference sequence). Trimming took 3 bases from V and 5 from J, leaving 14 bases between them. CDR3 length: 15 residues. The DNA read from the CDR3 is TGTGCCAGTAGTATCTCTGGGGGGGTAGATCAGCCC. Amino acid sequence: CASSISGGVDQP. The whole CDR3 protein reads CASSISGGVDQPQHF.